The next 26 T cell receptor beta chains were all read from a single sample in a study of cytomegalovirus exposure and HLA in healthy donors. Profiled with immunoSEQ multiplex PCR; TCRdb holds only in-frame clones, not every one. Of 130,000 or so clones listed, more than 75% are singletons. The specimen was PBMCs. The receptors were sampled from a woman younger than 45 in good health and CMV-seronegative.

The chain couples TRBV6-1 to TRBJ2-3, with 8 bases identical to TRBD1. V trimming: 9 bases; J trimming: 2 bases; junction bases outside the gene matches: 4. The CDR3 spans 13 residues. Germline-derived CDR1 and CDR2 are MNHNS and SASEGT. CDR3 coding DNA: TGTGCCAGGGGGACAGGAACCACAGATACGCAGTATTTT. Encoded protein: CARGTGTTDTQYF.

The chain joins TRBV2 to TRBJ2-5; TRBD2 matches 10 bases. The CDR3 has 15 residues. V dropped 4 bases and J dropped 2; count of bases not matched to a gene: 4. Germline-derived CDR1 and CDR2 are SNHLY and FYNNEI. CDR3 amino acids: CASSGGLAVQETQYF. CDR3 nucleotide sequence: TGTGCCAGCAGTGGAGGACTAGCGGTACAAGAGACCCAGTACTTC.

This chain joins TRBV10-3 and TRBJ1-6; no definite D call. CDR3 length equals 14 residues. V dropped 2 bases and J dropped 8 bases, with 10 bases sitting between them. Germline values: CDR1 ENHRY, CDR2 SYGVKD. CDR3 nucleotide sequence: TGTGCCATCAGTGAGGAAGGGAGGGATTCACCCCTCCACTTT. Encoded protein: CAISEEGRDSPLHF.

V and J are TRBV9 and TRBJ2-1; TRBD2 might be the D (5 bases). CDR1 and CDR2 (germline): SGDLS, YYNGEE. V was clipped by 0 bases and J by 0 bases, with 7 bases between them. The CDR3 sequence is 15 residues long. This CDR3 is CASSVDGDSYNEQFF. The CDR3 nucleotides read TGTGCCAGCAGCGTAGACGGGGACTCCTACAATGAGCAGTTCTTC.

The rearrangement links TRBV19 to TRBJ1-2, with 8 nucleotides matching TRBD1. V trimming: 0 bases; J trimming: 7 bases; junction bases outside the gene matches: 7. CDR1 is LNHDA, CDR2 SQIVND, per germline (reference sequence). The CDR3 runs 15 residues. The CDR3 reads CASSIDGRGRGGYTF. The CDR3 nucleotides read TGTGCCAGTAGTATAGACGGCAGGGGGCGCGGTGGCTACACCTTC.

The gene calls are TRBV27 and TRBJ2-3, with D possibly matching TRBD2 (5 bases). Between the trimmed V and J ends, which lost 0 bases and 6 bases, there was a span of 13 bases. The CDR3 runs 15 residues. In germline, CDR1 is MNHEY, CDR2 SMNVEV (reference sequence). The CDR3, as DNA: TGTGCCAGCAGTTTATCCGGGGTGGAGACTGATACGCAGTATTTT. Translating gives CASSLSGVETDTQYF.

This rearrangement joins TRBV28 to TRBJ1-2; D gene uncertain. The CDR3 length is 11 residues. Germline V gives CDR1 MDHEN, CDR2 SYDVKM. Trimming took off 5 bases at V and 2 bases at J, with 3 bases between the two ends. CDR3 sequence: CASSQNYGYTF. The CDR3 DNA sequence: TGTGCCAGCAGTCAGAACTATGGCTACACCTTC.

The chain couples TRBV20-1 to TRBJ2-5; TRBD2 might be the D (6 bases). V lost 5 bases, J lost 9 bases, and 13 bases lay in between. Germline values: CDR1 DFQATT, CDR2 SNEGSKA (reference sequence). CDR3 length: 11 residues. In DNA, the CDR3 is TGCAGTGCTGTGGACCCGGGGGCCCAGTACTTC. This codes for CSAVDPGAQYF.

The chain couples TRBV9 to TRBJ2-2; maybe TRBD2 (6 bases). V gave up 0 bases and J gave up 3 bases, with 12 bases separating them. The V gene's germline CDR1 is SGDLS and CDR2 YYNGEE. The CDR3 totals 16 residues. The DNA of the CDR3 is TGTGCCAGCAGCGTAGACTCGCGGGGATACACCGGGGAGCTGTTTTTT. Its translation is CASSVDSRGYTGELFF. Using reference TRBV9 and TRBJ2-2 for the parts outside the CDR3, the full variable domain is DSGVTQTPKHLITATGQRVTLRCSPRSGDLSVYWYQQSLDQGLQFLIQYYNGEERAKGNILERFSAQQFPDLHSELNLSSLELGDSALYFCASSVDSRGYTGELFFGEGSRLTVL.

The CDR3 region is CASSLAQGAGNTIYF. The CDR3 DNA reads as TGTGCCAGCAGCTTAGCACAGGGAGCTGGAAACACCATATATTTT. V gene TRBV13 combines with J gene TRBJ1-3; TRBD1 might be the D (6 bases). CDR3 size: 15 residues. Per germline, CDR1 PRHDT and CDR2 FYEKMQ (reference sequence). V was clipped by 1 base and J by 2 bases, with 9 bases between them.

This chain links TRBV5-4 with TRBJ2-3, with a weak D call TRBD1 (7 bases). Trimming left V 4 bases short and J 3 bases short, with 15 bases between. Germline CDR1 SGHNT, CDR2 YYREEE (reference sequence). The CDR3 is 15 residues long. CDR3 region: CASSVSTGTTDTQYF. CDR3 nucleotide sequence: TGTGCCAGCAGCGTGTCGACAGGGACTACAGATACGCAGTATTTT.

Written as DNA, the CDR3 is TGTGCCTGGAGTGTACTGGCCGGGGGCTATGGCTACACCTTC. Translated, it gives CAWSVLAGGYGYTF. V usage is TRBV30 and J usage is TRBJ1-2, with D possibly TRBD1 on 5 matching bases. Per the germline V gene, CDR1 is GTSNPN and CDR2 is SVGIG (reference sequence). V was clipped by 0 bases and J by 4 bases, with 12 bases between them. This CDR3 contains 14 residues.

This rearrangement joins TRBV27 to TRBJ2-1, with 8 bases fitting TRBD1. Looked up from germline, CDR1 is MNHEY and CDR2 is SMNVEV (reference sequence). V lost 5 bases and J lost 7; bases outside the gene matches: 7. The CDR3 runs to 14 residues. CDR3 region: CASSRQGMDNEQFF. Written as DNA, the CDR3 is TGTGCCAGCAGTAGACAGGGGATGGATAATGAGCAGTTCTTC.

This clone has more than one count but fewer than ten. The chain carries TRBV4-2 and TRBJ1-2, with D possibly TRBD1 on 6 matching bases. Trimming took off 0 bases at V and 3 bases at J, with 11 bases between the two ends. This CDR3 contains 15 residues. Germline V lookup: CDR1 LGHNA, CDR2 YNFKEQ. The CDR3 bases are TGTGCCAGCAGCCAAGATCAACAGGGCTACTATGGCTACACCTTC. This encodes CASSQDQQGYYGYTF.

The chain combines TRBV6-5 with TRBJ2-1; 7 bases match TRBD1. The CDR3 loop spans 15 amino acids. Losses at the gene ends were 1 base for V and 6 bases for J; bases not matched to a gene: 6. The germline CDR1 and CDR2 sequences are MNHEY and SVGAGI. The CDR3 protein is CASSYFGTVANEQFF. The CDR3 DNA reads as TGTGCCAGCAGTTACTTCGGGACAGTTGCCAATGAGCAGTTCTTC.

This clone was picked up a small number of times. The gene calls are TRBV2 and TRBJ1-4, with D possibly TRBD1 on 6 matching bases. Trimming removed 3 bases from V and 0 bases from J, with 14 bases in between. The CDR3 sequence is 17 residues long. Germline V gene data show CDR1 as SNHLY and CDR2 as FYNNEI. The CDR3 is CASSDRDILATNEKLFF. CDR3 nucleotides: TGTGCCAGCAGTGACCGGGACATCTTAGCAACTAATGAAAAACTGTTTTTT.

The CDR3: CASSPPRGGGGANNEQFF. CDR3 bases: TGTGCCAGCTCACCACCGCGCGGTGGCGGGGGGGCCAATAATGAGCAGTTCTTC. The gene calls are TRBV18 and TRBJ2-1; TRBD2 matches at 9 bases. V shed 0 bases and J 7 bases; nucleotides not matched to a gene: 13. This CDR3 spans 18 amino acids. The germline V gene encodes CDR1 KGHSH and CDR2 LQKENI. Variable domain in full (rest from reference TRBV18 and TRBJ2-1): NAGVMQNPRHLVRRRGQEARLRCSPMKGHSHVYWYRQLPEEGLKFMVYLQKENIIDESGMPKERFSAEFPKEGPSILRIQQVVRGDSAAYFCASSPPRGGGGANNEQFFGPGTRLTVL.

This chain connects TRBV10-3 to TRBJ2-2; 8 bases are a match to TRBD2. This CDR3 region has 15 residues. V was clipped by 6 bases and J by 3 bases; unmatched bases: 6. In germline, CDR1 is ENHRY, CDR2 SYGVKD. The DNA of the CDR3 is TGTGCCATCAGCACCGGGACTAGAGACACCGGGGAGCTGTTTTTT. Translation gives CAISTGTRDTGELFF.

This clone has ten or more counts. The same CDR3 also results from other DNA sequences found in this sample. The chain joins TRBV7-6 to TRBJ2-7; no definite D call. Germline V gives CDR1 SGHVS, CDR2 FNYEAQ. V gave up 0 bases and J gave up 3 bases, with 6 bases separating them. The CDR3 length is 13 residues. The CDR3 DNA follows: TGTGCCAGCAGCTTAGCGTCCAGCTACGAGCAGTACTTC. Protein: CASSLASSYEQYF.

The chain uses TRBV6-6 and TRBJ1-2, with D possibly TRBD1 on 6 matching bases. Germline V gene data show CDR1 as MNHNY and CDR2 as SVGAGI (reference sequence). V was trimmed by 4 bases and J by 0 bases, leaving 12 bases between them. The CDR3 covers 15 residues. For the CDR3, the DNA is TGTGCCAGCAGTTCGCGGGGGGGCGCTAACTATGGCTACACCTTC. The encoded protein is CASSSRGGANYGYTF.

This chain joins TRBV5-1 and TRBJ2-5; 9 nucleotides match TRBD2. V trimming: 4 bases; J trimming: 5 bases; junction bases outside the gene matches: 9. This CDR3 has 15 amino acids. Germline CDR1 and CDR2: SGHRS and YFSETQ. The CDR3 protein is CASSPGTSPLETQYF. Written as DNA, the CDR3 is TGCGCCAGCAGCCCCGGGACTAGCCCGCTGGAGACCCAGTACTTC.

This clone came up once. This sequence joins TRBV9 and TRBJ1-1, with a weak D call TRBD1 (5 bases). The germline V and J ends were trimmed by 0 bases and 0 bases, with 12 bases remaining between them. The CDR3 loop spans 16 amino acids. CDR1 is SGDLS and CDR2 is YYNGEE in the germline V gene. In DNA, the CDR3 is TGTGCCAGCAGCGTAGGTTTGGCGGACATGAACACTGAAGCTTTCTTT. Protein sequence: CASSVGLADMNTEAFF.

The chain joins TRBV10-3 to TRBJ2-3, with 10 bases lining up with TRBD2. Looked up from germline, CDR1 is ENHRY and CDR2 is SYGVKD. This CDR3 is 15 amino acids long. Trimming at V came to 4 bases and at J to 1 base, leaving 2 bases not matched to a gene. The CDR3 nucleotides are TGTGCCATCAGTGTCGGGACTAGCGGCACAGATACGCAGTATTTT. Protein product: CAISVGTSGTDTQYF.

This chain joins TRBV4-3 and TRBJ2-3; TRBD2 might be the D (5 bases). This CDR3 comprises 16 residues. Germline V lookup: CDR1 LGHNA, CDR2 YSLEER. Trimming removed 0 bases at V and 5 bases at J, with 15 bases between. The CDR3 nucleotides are TGCGCCAGCAGCCAAGAAAGAGCAGCGGCAAAAGATACGCAGTATTTT. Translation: CASSQERAAAKDTQYF.

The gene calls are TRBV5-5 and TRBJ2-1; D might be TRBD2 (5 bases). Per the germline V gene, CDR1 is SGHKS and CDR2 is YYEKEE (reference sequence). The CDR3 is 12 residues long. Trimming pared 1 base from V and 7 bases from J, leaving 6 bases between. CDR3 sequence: CASSLTGNEQFF. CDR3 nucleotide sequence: TGTGCCAGCAGCTTGACGGGGAATGAGCAGTTCTTC. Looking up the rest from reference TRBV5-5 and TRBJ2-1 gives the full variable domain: DAGVTQSPTHLIKTRGQQVTLRCSPISGHKSVSWYQQVLGQGPQFIFQYYEKEERGRGNFPDRFSARQFPNYSSELNVNALLLGDSALYLCASSLTGNEQFFGPGTRLTVL.

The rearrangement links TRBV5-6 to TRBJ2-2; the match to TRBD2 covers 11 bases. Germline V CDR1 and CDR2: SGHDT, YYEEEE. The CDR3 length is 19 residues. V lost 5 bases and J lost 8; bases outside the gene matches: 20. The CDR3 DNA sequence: TGTGCCAGCAGGCTCCTTGGGTCCGGGACTAGCGGAGGGATGGGGGAGCTGTTTTTT. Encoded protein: CASRLLGSGTSGGMGELFF.